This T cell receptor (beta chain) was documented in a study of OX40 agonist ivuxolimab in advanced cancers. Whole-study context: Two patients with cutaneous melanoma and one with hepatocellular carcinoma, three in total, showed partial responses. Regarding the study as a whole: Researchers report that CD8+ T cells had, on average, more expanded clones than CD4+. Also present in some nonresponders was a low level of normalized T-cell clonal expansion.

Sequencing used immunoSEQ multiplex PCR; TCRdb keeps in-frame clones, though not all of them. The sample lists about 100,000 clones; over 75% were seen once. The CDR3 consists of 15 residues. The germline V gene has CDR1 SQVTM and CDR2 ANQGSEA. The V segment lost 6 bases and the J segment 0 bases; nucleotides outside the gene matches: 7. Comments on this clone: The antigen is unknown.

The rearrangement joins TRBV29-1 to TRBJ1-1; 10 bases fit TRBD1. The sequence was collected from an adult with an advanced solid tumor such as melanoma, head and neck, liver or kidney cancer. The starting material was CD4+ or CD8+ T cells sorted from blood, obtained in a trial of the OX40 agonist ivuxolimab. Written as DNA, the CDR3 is TGCAGCGTAATTTCGGGACAGGGGATGAACACTGAAGCTTTCTTT. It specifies CSVISGQGMNTEAFF.